A single sample is the source of the 14 T cell receptor beta chains below, sequenced in a study of cytotoxic CD8 clonotypes in ibrutinib-treated CLL. Sequencing was performed with immunoSEQ multiplex PCR; in TCRdb, only in-frame clones are kept and a portion is missing. The data show approximately 280,000 clones, 65% to 85% seen once. The material sequenced was PBMCs, taken at disease progression, from a patient treated with ibrutinib. The source is a human donor with chronic lymphocytic leukemia.

The V gene is TRBV4-1, the J gene TRBJ2-7, with D possibly matching TRBD1 (5 bases). Trimming left V 4 bases short and J 2 bases short, with 12 bases between. Germline assignment: CDR1 MGHRA and CDR2 YSYEKL. The CDR3 has 14 residues. The CDR3 loop reads CASSPQGQAYEQYF. CDR3 nucleotides: TGCGCCAGCAGCCCTCAAGGACAAGCCTACGAGCAGTACTTC.

The chain has TRBV2 and TRBJ2-5, with 10 bases that match TRBD2. The germline CDR1 and CDR2 sequences are SNHLY and FYNNEI. The CDR3 is 15 amino acids. The ends lost 7 bases at V and 1 base at J; junction bases unmatched: 6. CDR3 amino acids: CASKPGTSVQETQYF. The CDR3 nucleotides are TGTGCCAGCAAACCCGGGACTAGCGTCCAAGAGACCCAGTACTTC.

The J gene is TRBJ2-4, the V gene TRBV7-2; 7 positions match TRBD2. Germline V gene data show CDR1 as SGHTA and CDR2 as FQGNSA. This CDR3 is 14 amino acids long. Trimming at V came to 4 bases and at J to 8 bases, leaving 8 bases not matched to a gene. The chain's CDR3 is CASSSLSGRDIQYF. The CDR3 nucleotides read TGTGCCAGCAGCTCGTTGTCAGGGAGGGACATTCAGTACTTC.

The table lists this clone with a few counts. The chain couples TRBV6-1 to TRBJ1-5, with 7 bases fitting TRBD1. Germline trimming cut 4 bases from V and 3 bases from J; bases unmatched to any gene: 12. CDR3 length: 17 amino acids. Germline-derived CDR1 and CDR2 are MNHNS and SASEGT. The DNA for the CDR3 is TGTGCCAGCAGTGCCCCGCACAGGGGATCCCCCAATCAGCCCCAGCATTTT. This gives the protein CASSAPHRGSPNQPQHF.

This chain connects TRBV19 to TRBJ1-5; tentatively, D is TRBD1 (5 bases). The germline V and J ends were trimmed by 3 bases and 5 bases, with 20 bases remaining between them. CDR3 length: 17 amino acids. From germline, CDR1 is LNHDA and CDR2 SQIVND (reference sequence). CDR3 sequence reads: CASSIPGHLGGYQPQHF. The CDR3 region has the DNA TGTGCCAGTAGTATTCCAGGACATCTGGGGGGTTATCAGCCCCAGCATTTT.

The CDR3 is CASSFGGSSTDTQYF. CDR3 in DNA: TGTGCCAGCAGCTTTGGGGGTTCGAGCACAGATACGCAGTATTTT. The V gene is TRBV11-1, the J gene TRBJ2-3, with D perhaps matching TRBD1 or TRBD2 (5 bases each). The germline CDR1 and CDR2 sequences are SGHAT and FQDESV (reference sequence). The V gene lost 3 bases and the J gene lost 0 bases, with 10 bases spanning the gap. This CDR3 is 15 amino acids long.

This clone was seen a handful of times. The rearrangement joins TRBV7-6 to TRBJ2-7, with D uncertain. The CDR3 runs 12 residues. Looked up from germline, CDR1 is SGHVS and CDR2 is FNYEAQ. With 1 base removed from V and 4 bases from J, the gap between germline ends came to 5 bases. The CDR3 DNA sequence: TGTGCCAGCAGCTTAGAACCATACGAGCAGTACTTC. Translating gives CASSLEPYEQYF.

The chain employs TRBV7-3 and TRBJ2-6; D is undetermined. The germline V gene encodes CDR1 SGHTA and CDR2 FQGTGA. The CDR3 has 18 residues. The V end was cut by 5 bases, the J end by 5 bases, with 22 bases between. The CDR3 region has the DNA TGTGCCAGCAGCCTCCCACCCAAAGGGTCGCTGAGGGCCAACGTCCTGACTTTC. Its translation: CASSLPPKGSLRANVLTF.

This sequence joins TRBV2 and TRBJ1-2; perhaps TRBD1 as D (6 bases). Trimming cost V 2 bases and J 8 bases, with 18 bases left between them. CDR1 is SNHLY and CDR2 is FYNNEI in the germline V gene. The CDR3 has 15 amino acids. CDR3 nucleotides: TGTGCCAGCAGTGAACGGGGAGAGACAGGACTAGGCTACACCTTC. This encodes CASSERGETGLGYTF.

This clone appeared a few times. The chain combines TRBV18 with TRBJ2-1; no reliable D call. The CDR3 runs to 12 residues. The V and J ends lost 1 base and 8 bases respectively, with 6 bases between them. Germline assignment: CDR1 KGHSH and CDR2 LQKENI. CDR3 in amino acids: CASSPRWDEQFF. CDR3 in DNA: TGTGCCAGCTCACCACGGTGGGATGAGCAGTTCTTC.

The V call is TRBV19, the J call TRBJ1-4, with a tentative D call TRBD1 (5 bases). CDR1 and CDR2 (germline): LNHDA, SQIVND (reference sequence). The CDR3 consists of 13 residues. Trimming took 7 bases from V and 3 from J, leaving 9 bases between them. The CDR3: CASNWGSNEKLFF. In nucleotides, the CDR3 is TGTGCCAGTAATTGGGGCTCTAATGAAAAACTGTTTTTT.

The chain links TRBV11-3 to TRBJ2-1; possible D gene TRBD2, 6 bases. CDR1 is SGHNT, CDR2 YENEEA, per germline. The V end was cut by 2 bases, the J end by 4 bases, with 12 bases between. The CDR3 consists of 15 residues. CDR3 sequence (DNA): TGTGCCAGCAGCTTAAGGGTAGCGGTTTACAATGAGCAGTTCTTC. Protein: CASSLRVAVYNEQFF.

This clone appeared a single time. The chain couples TRBV27 to TRBJ2-3; D is undetermined. Trimming took 6 bases from V and 2 from J, leaving 15 bases between them. Germline CDR1 and CDR2: MNHEY and SMNVEV (reference sequence). The CDR3 consists of 15 residues. The CDR3 here is CASSTVPGSTDTQYF. CDR3 nucleotides: TGTGCCAGCAGCACGGTACCCGGGTCCACAGATACGCAGTATTTT.

The chain has TRBV28 and TRBJ2-1; 7 nucleotides agree with TRBD2. With 6 bases clipped from V and 8 bases from J, the junction kept 4 bases outside the gene matches. CDR3 length: 12 amino acids. In germline, CDR1 is MDHEN, CDR2 SYDVKM. The CDR3 coding sequence is TGTGCCAGCAGGGGAGGGCCCTATGAGCAGTTCTTC. Its protein is CASRGGPYEQFF.